These T cell receptor beta chains were read from a single sample in a study of human T cells and chemical hapten exposure. Via MiXCR, TCRdb re-called the RACE reads, giving one row per CDR3 protein. In the table there are about 360,000 distinct CDR3 sequences, 5.5% to 8% of which are singletons. This material consisted of whole blood, taken in connection with sensitization to the hapten diphenylcyclopropenone (DPC). All receptors come from a woman aged 18 to 35 with alopecia areata. Some clones in this sample may be carry-over from other donors' samples. Each CDR3 is given with its conserved first and last residue. A D gene is named only where the DNA matches it firmly. Where a row states a size, it is once, few, many or the class of an expanded clone; other rows omit it.

TRBD1,TRBJ2-5,TRBV5-5,many,CASSFPGDRDETQYF,TGTGCCAGCAGTTTTCCCGGAGACAGGGACGAGACCCAGTACTTC
TRBD1,TRBJ1-1,TRBV25-1,-,CASKRTGDPEAFF,TGTGCCAGCAAAAGGACAGGGGATCCGGAAGCTTTCTTT
TRBD2,TRBJ2-7,TRBV3-1,-,CASSQGRSSGGEQYF,TGTGCCAGCAGCCAAGGCAGGAGTAGCGGGGGCGAGCAGTACTTC
-,TRBJ2-7,TRBV28,-,CASSLFSGLAYEQYF,TGTGCCAGCAGTTTATTTTCGGGACTCGCCTACGAGCAGTACTTC
-,TRBJ1-2,TRBV20-1,-,CSARVQGSYGYTF,TGCAGTGCTAGAGTTCAGGGGTCCTATGGCTACACCTTC
-,TRBJ1-2,TRBV5-6,many,CASSREGSYGYTF,TGTGCCAGCAGCCGAGAGGGGAGCTATGGCTACACCTTC
TRBD2,TRBJ2-3,TRBV27,-,CASSFERGRNTQYF,TGTGCCAGCAGTTTTGAGCGGGGTAGGAATACGCAGTATTTT
-,TRBJ2-5,TRBV2,many,CASSNLERETQYF,TGTGCCAGCAGTAATCTCGAGAGGGAGACCCAGTACTTC
-,TRBJ1-5,TRBV6-4,-,CASTTGPSEPQHF,TGTGCCAGCACGACAGGCCCGTCTGAGCCCCAGCATTTT
-,TRBJ2-1,TRBV20-1,-,CSARDGRAGYNEQFF,TGCAGTGCTAGAGACGGCAGGGCGGGGTACAATGAGCAGTTCTTC
-,TRBJ2-5,TRBV7-6,many,CASSLDYSGTDEETQYF,TGTGCCAGCAGCTTAGATTATAGCGGAACGGACGAAGAGACCCAGTACTTC
-,TRBJ1-6,TRBV9,few,CASSVDPLLDNSPLHF,TGTGCCAGCAGCGTGGATCCCTTACTTGATAATTCACCCCTCCACTTT
TRBD2,TRBJ2-3,TRBV12-3/TRBV12-4,-,CASSFGTSGGWGLTDTQYF,TGTGCCAGCAGTTTCGGGACTAGCGGGGGGTGGGGCCTCACAGATACGCAGTATTTT
-,TRBJ1-2,TRBV5-1,few,CASSLGGAQNYGYTF,TGCGCCAGCAGCTTAGGGGGGGCGCAGAACTATGGCTACACCTTC
TRBD1,TRBJ1-1,TRBV12-3/TRBV12-4,many,CASSLAGTDEAFF,TGTGCCAGCAGTTTAGCCGGGACAGATGAAGCTTTCTTT
-,TRBJ2-1,TRBV28,few,CASSTPREQFF,TGTGCCAGCAGTACCCCCAGGGAGCAGTTCTTC
-,TRBJ2-5,TRBV9,few,CASSVGVGEETQYF,TGTGCCAGCAGCGTAGGGGTGGGGGAAGAGACCCAGTACTTC
TRBD2,TRBJ2-2,TRBV7-2,few,CASSVIGLAGSTGELFF,TGTGCCAGCAGCGTAATTGGACTAGCGGGGAGCACCGGGGAGCTGTTTTTT
-,TRBJ1-6,TRBV6-5,many,CASSYIGSYNSPLHF,TGTGCCAGCAGTTACATCGGCTCCTATAATTCACCCCTCCACTTT
-,TRBJ2-1,TRBV24-1,-,CATSDPYKDIKRVHEQFF,TGTGCCACCAGTGATCCTTACAAAGACATCAAAAGGGTCCATGAGCAGTTCTTC
-,TRBJ1-2,TRBV4-1,few,CASSLPGAGYTF,TGCGCCAGCAGCCTGCCAGGGGCTGGCTACACCTTC
-,TRBJ1-1,TRBV4-3,-,CASSQISPGARTEAFF,TGCGCCAGCAGCCAAATTAGCCCGGGGGCGCGGACTGAAGCTTTCTTT
-,TRBJ2-2,TRBV6-6,-,CASTHGTMNTGELFF,TGTGCCAGCACCCACGGGACAATGAACACCGGGGAGCTGTTTTTT
-,TRBJ2-6,TRBV4-3,few,CASSLDGSKGAGANVLTF,TGCGCCAGCAGCCTCGATGGGTCGAAAGGGGCCGGGGCCAACGTCCTGACTTTC
TRBD2,TRBJ2-1,TRBV4-1,-,CASSRGTSGAYNEQFF,TGCGCCAGCAGCCGCGGGACTAGCGGGGCCTACAATGAGCAGTTCTTC
TRBD1,TRBJ1-1,TRBV6-1,few,CASRTRQGASDMNTEAFF,TGTGCCAGCAGGACTAGACAGGGGGCGAGTGATATGAACACTGAAGCTTTCTTT
TRBD1,TRBJ2-7,TRBV28,few,CASSLGSQTGGSYEQYF,TGTGCCAGCAGTTTGGGCTCACAAACAGGGGGCTCCTACGAGCAGTACTTC
TRBD2,TRBJ2-1,TRBV12-5,few,CASGPSGVSYNEQFF,TGTGCTAGTGGTCCGAGCGGGGTCTCCTACAATGAGCAGTTCTTC
-,TRBJ1-2,TRBV4-3,-,CASSQGLGSGGYTF,TGCGCCAGCAGCCAAGGTCTGGGATCGGGCGGCTACACCTTC
-,TRBJ2-3,TRBV7-8,many,CASSLEGYRASTQYF,TGTGCCAGCAGCTTAGAAGGGTACAGGGCTAGTACGCAGTATTTT
-,TRBJ2-2,TRBV10-2,-,CASSEPALNTGELFF,TGCGCCAGCAGTGAACCAGCGCTAAACACCGGGGAGCTGTTTTTT
-,TRBJ2-3,TRBV12-3/TRBV12-4,few,CASSSARSSTDTQYF,TGTGCCAGCAGTTCCGCTCGTTCTAGCACAGATACGCAGTATTTT
TRBD1,TRBJ1-4,TRBV7-9,few,CASSSDTGTGEKLFF,TGTGCCAGCAGCTCAGATACCGGGACAGGTGAAAAACTGTTTTTT
-,TRBJ1-4,TRBV14,few,CASSQDQATNEKLFF,TGTGCCAGCAGCCAAGATCAGGCAACTAATGAAAAACTGTTTTTT
-,TRBJ1-1,TRBV6-5,many,CASVSPGARAEAFF,TGTGCCAGCGTATCACCGGGGGCGAGGGCTGAAGCTTTCTTT
-,TRBJ2-5,TRBV7-6,few,CACSLESSAHAQYF,TGTGCCTGCAGCTTAGAGAGTAGCGCCCACGCCCAGTACTTC
-,TRBJ1-4,TRBV12-3/TRBV12-4,many,CASRIYPELATNEKLFF,TGTGCCAGCAGGATCTACCCAGAGCTTGCAACTAATGAAAAACTGTTTTTT
TRBD1,TRBJ2-7,TRBV27,few,CASSLRGHEQYF,TGTGCCAGCAGCCTCAGGGGGCACGAGCAGTACTTC
TRBD1,TRBJ2-3,TRBV7-2,few,CASSKDRVNTQYF,TGTGCCAGCAGCAAGGACAGGGTCAATACGCAGTATTTT
-,TRBJ1-1,TRBV6-2/TRBV6-3,-,CARKHSMNTEAFF,TGTGCCAGGAAGCATAGCATGAACACTGAAGCTTTCTTT
-,TRBJ1-2,TRBV10-3,few,CAISEVLEGPYGYTF,TGTGCCATCAGTGAGGTTCTGGAGGGTCCCTATGGCTACACCTTC
-,TRBJ2-4,TRBV7-2,many,CASSLIQNIQYF,TGTGCCAGCAGCCTGATCCAAAACATTCAGTACTTC
TRBD1,TRBJ2-3,TRBV5-1,-,CASSQTGSFTDTQYF,TGCGCCAGCAGCCAGACAGGGAGTTTTACAGATACGCAGTATTTT
-,TRBJ2-5,TRBV19,-,CASSTRPQETQYF,TGTGCCAGTAGTACCAGACCCCAAGAGACCCAGTACTTC
-,TRBJ1-3,TRBV20-1,few,CSARKTGVTIYF,TGCAGTGCTAGAAAAACAGGTGTCACCATATATTTT
-,TRBJ2-1,TRBV19,many,CASSIGLTYNEQFF,TGTGCCAGTAGTATCGGACTGACCTACAATGAGCAGTTCTTC
TRBD1,TRBJ2-2,TRBV7-3,many,CASRAGTGMTGELFF,TGTGCCAGCAGAGCCGGGACAGGGATGACCGGGGAGCTGTTTTTT
-,TRBJ1-5,TRBV6-2/TRBV6-3,-,CASSSTVRNQPQHF,TGTGCCAGCAGTTCAACAGTCCGTAATCAGCCCCAGCATTTT
-,TRBJ1-1,TRBV4-1,few,CASSHARAEAFF,TGCGCCAGCAGCCATGCACGTGCTGAAGCTTTCTTT
TRBD1,TRBJ1-2,TRBV28,-,CASSLRIPRRGPHYGYTF,TGTGCCAGCAGTTTACGCATCCCGAGGAGGGGGCCGCACTATGGCTACACCTTC
-,TRBJ2-1,TRBV7-8,many,CASSPDESSYNEQFF,TGTGCCAGCAGCCCCGACGAGAGCTCCTACAATGAGCAGTTCTTC
-,TRBJ2-1,TRBV24-1,many,CATAGPKLNKVYNEQFF,TGTGCCACCGCGGGCCCTAAATTGAATAAGGTTTACAATGAGCAGTTCTTC
-,TRBJ2-2,TRBV7-9,few,CASSRPHRENTGELFF,TGTGCCAGCAGCCGTCCCCACAGGGAGAACACCGGGGAGCTGTTTTTT
TRBD1,TRBJ2-3,TRBV10-3,-,CAISPTGSFADTQYF,TGTGCCATCTCTCCGACAGGGTCATTCGCAGATACGCAGTATTTT